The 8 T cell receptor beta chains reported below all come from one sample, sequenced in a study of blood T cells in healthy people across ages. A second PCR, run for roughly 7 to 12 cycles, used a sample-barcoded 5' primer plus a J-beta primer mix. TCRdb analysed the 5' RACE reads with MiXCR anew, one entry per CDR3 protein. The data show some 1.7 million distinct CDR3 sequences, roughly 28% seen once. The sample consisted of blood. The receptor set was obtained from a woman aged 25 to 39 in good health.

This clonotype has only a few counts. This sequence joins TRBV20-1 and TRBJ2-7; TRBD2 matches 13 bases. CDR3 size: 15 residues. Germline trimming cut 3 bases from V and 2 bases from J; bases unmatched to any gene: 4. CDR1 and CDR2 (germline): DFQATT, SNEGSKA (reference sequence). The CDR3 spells CSASGTSGNPYEQYF. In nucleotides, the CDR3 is TGCAGTGCTAGCGGGACTAGCGGGAATCCCTACGAGCAGTACTTC.

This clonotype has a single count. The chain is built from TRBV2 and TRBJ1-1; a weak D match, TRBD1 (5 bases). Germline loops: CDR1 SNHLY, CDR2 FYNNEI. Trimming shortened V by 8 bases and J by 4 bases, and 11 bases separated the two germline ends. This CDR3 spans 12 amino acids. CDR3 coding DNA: TGTGCCAGCCACCCGGGGGGCACTGAAGCTTTCTTT. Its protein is CASHPGGTEAFF.

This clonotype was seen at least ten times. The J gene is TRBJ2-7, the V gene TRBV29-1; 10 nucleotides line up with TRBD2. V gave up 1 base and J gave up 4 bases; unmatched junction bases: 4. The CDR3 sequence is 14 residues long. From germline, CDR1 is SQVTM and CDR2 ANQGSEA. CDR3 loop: CSVEGLAGEYEQYF. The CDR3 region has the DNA TGCAGCGTTGAAGGGCTAGCGGGAGAGTACGAGCAGTACTTC.

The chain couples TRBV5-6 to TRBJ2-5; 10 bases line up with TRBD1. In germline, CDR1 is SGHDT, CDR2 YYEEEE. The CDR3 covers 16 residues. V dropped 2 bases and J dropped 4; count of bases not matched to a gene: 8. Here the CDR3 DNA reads TGTGCCAGCAGCTTCCGGAGGGACAGGGGTATAGAGACCCAGTACTTC. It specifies CASSFRRDRGIETQYF.

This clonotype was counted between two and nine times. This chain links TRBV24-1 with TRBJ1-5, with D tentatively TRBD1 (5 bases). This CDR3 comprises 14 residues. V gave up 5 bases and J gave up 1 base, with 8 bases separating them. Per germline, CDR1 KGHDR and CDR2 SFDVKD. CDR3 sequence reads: CATSADTSNQPQHF. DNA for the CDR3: TGTGCCACCAGTGCGGACACCAGCAATCAGCCCCAGCATTTT.

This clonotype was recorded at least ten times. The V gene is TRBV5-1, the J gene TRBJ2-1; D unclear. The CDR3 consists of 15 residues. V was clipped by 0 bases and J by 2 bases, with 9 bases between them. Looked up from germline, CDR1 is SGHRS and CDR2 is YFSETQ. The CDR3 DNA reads TGCGCCAGCAGCTTGGAAATCCCCCCCTACAATGAGCAGTTCTTC. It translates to CASSLEIPPYNEQFF.

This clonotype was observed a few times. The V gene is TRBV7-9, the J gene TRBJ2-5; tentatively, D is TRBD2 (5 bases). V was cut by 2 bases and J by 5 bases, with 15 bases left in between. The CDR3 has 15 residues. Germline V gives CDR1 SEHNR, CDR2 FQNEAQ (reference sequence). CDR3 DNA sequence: TGTGCCAGCAGCTTACGGCTAGCCGAACGGGAGACCCAGTACTTC. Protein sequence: CASSLRLAERETQYF.

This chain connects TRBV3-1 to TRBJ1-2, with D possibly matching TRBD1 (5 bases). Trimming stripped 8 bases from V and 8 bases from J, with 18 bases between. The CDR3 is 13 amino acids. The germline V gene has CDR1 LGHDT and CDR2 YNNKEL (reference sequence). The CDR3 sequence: CASADSPPRGYTF. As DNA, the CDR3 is TGTGCCAGCGCAGACAGCCCTCCGAGGGGCTACACCTTC.